A single sample is the source of the 18 T cell receptor beta chains below, sequenced in a study of T cells in Graves' hyperthyroidism and ophthalmopathy. Amplified TCR beta CDR3 regions came from RNA transcripts. TCR CDR3 regions were first amplified by RT-PCR with HTBI primers. Each CDR3 protein gets one entry after TCRdb re-called the multiplex PCR reads with MiXCR. Here the sample spans about 250,000 distinct CDR3 sequences, around 25% being singletons. The sequencing sample was made of blood. The receptors were sampled from a woman in her 40s with Graves' ophthalmopathy.

The sample holds a few counts of this clonotype. This chain uses TRBV10-3 with TRBJ1-2; possibly TRBD1 for D (6 bases). This CDR3 has 16 residues. V shed 6 bases and J shed 3 bases, with 20 bases lying between them. Germline V gives CDR1 ENHRY, CDR2 SYGVKD. In DNA, the CDR3 is TGTGCCATCAGCAAGGGACAAGGCTTCGTTGACTATGGCTACACCTTC. This encodes CAISKGQGFVDYGYTF.

The chain links TRBV24-1 to TRBJ1-1; D is ambiguous. Trimming removed 6 bases from V and 1 base from J, with 8 bases in between. The CDR3 spans 13 residues. Germline V gives CDR1 KGHDR, CDR2 SFDVKD. The CDR3 loop is CATSHARNTEAFF. The CDR3 DNA sequence: TGTGCCACCAGTCACGCCAGGAACACTGAAGCTTTCTTT.

At least ten counts were recorded for this clonotype. The V call is TRBV6-2 or TRBV6-3, the J call TRBJ2-2; D may be TRBD1 or TRBD2 (5 bases each). V lost 2 bases and J lost 2, with 18 bases in between. CDR1 MNHEY and CDR2 SVGEGT come from the germline V gene. The CDR3 loop spans 18 amino acids. The CDR3 sequence is CASSYGGLAGSNTGELFF. The CDR3, as DNA: TGTGCCAGCAGTTACGGCGGGCTTGCAGGGTCCAACACCGGGGAGCTGTTTTTT.

At least ten counts were recorded for this clonotype. The J gene is TRBJ2-7, the V gene TRBV12-3 or TRBV12-4; D may be TRBD1 or TRBD2 (6 bases each). This CDR3 is built from 13 residues. Trimming left V 8 bases short and J 9 bases short, with 20 bases between. The CDR3 sequence is CASGDSGAIGQYF. The CDR3 region has the DNA TGTGCCAGCGGGGACTCGGGGGCGATTGGGCAGTACTTC.

This clonotype was observed many times. The V call is TRBV9, the J call TRBJ2-2, with 8 bases fitting TRBD1. V was pared by 4 bases and J by 8 bases, with 10 bases of the junction left unmatched. Per germline, CDR1 SGDLS and CDR2 YYNGEE. This CDR3 contains 15 residues. CDR3 region: CASSHGTGGGGELFF. The CDR3 DNA reads as TGTGCCAGCAGCCATGGGACAGGAGGGGGTGGGGAGCTGTTTTTT.

In its sample, this clonotype was seen many times. The chain joins TRBV27 to TRBJ1-2; the D gene is possibly TRBD1 (5 bases). This CDR3 has 13 residues. The germline CDR1 and CDR2 sequences are MNHEY and SMNVEV (reference sequence). V was clipped by 4 bases and J by 5 bases, with 11 bases between them. The CDR3 nucleotides read TGTGCCAGCAGTTGGGGGGTGGAGTATGGCTACACCTTC. Translated, it gives CASSWGVEYGYTF.

The sample holds many counts of this clonotype. The chain carries TRBV28 and TRBJ2-7, with D tentatively TRBD1 or TRBD2 (5 bases each). The CDR3 is made up of 14 amino acids. Germline V gives CDR1 MDHEN, CDR2 SYDVKM. V dropped 5 bases and J dropped 7 bases, with 18 bases sitting between them. Here the CDR3 reads CASSQNAGTGEQYF. The CDR3 nucleotides read TGTGCCAGCAGTCAGAACGCCGGGACGGGGGAGCAGTACTTC.

This clonotype was observed at least ten times. This chain links TRBV28 with TRBJ1-3; D might be TRBD1 (5 bases). The germline V gene encodes CDR1 MDHEN and CDR2 SYDVKM. Trimming removed 4 bases from V and 0 bases from J, with 22 bases in between. This CDR3 is 19 amino acids long. In nucleotides, the CDR3 is TGTGCCAGCAGTTACCCCAACACTAACAGGTTTTACTCTGGAAACACCATATATTTT. Translating gives CASSYPNTNRFYSGNTIYF.

As DNA, the CDR3 is TGTGCCACCAGTGACCCGGGACAAAGCAATCAGCCCCAGCATTTT. Amino acid sequence: CATSDPGQSNQPQHF. V is TRBV24-1 and J is TRBJ1-5; D is possibly TRBD1 (6 bases). The CDR3 runs to 15 residues. V was pared by 4 bases and J by 1 base, with 10 bases between. Germline CDR1 is KGHDR and CDR2 is SFDVKD.

This clonotype appeared many times. The rearrangement links TRBV7-9 to TRBJ2-7; D assignment may be TRBD1 or TRBD2 (5 bases each). Trimming removed 5 bases at V and 2 bases at J, with 13 bases between. This CDR3 region has 14 residues. CDR1 and CDR2 from the germline V gene are SEHNR and FQNEAQ (reference sequence). The CDR3 DNA reads TGTGCCAGCAGCCCCCGGGGCGGGCCCTACGAGCAGTACTTC. This codes for CASSPRGGPYEQYF.

The sample holds many counts of this clonotype. A single base separates this from a much larger clone, so it may be a read error. This chain joins TRBV7-8 and TRBJ2-7; possible D gene TRBD1, 5 bases. Germline-derived CDR1 and CDR2 are SGHVS and FQNEAQ. Trimming removed 8 bases at V and 6 bases at J, with 20 bases between. This CDR3 region has 14 residues. The DNA for the CDR3 is TGTGCCAGCGGCACCCCAGGGCGAAGTAGCGAGCAGTACTTC. Amino acid sequence: CASGTPGRSSEQYF.

Notes on this clonotype: The conserved phenylalanine or tryptophan is not found at the CDR3 terminus, so this likely reflects a read error. The DNA is omitted, as the CDR3 cannot be located on it reliably, and the CDR3 follows TCRdb's listing. This sequence joins TRBV7-8 and TRBJ2-2. From its first to its last residue, the CDR3 has 15 amino acids. The germline V gene has CDR1 SGHVS and CDR2 FQNEAQ. Here the CDR3 reads CASSQGVANTGELFV.

This clonotype occurred many times. The rearrangement links TRBV11-2 to TRBJ1-2, with 8 bases lining up with TRBD1. From germline, CDR1 is SGHAT and CDR2 FQNNGV. There are 16 residues in the CDR3. The V and J ends lost 5 bases and 5 bases, in that order; junction bases with no gene match: 13. The CDR3 nucleotides read TGTGCCAGCAGCACTAATCGGGGCAGGGGGCCTTATGGCTACACCTTC. Encoded protein: CASSTNRGRGPYGYTF.

This clonotype was recorded once. The rearrangement joins TRBV7-8 to TRBJ2-7; D might be TRBD1 (6 bases). Germline loops: CDR1 SGHVS, CDR2 FQNEAQ. The CDR3 totals 13 residues. Trimming took off 1 base at V and 6 bases at J, with 10 bases between the two ends. CDR3 bases: TGTGCCAGCAGCTTAGACAGGGAATTCGAGCAGTACTTC. This sequence encodes CASSLDREFEQYF.

This clonotype was counted at least ten times. V and J are TRBV19 and TRBJ1-1; D is unclear. Trimming removed 3 bases from V and 5 bases from J, with 13 bases in between. CDR3 length equals 14 residues. From germline, CDR1 is LNHDA and CDR2 SQIVND (reference sequence). CDR3 region: CASSIWNRGTEAFF. The CDR3, as DNA: TGTGCCAGTAGTATCTGGAATCGAGGAACTGAAGCTTTCTTT.

The V call is TRBV29-1, the J call TRBJ2-2, with 10 bases identical to TRBD2. The germline V gene has CDR1 SQVTM and CDR2 ANQGSEA. This CDR3 comprises 16 residues. The V segment lost 6 bases and the J segment 5 bases; nucleotides outside the gene matches: 12. The CDR3 nucleotides are TGCAGCGTCTCGACTAGCGGGTTCGTAGAAACCGGGGAGCTGTTTTTT. Translating gives CSVSTSGFVETGELFF.

This clonotype was seen ten or more times. The chain has TRBV5-1 and TRBJ1-1; D is uncertain. The CDR3 extends over 15 amino acids. Trimming left V 4 bases short and J 1 base short, with 14 bases between. Germline loops: CDR1 SGHRS, CDR2 YFSETQ. The CDR3 DNA reads TGCGCCAGCAGCCTCGCAACCGGTGGGAACACTGAAGCTTTCTTT. Residues: CASSLATGGNTEAFF. Combining the CDR3 with reference TRBV5-1 and TRBJ1-1 gives the whole variable domain KAGVTQTPRYLIKTRGQQVTLSCSPISGHRSVSWYQQTPGQGLQFLFEYFSETQRNKGNFPGRFSGRQFSNSRSEMNVSTLELGDSALYLCASSLATGGNTEAFFGQGTRLTVV.

This clonotype occurred many times. This chain connects TRBV28 to TRBJ2-2, with D perhaps given as TRBD1 or TRBD2 (5 bases each). CDR1 and CDR2 from the germline V gene are MDHEN and SYDVKM. V gave up 0 bases and J gave up 4 bases, with 12 bases separating them. The CDR3 extends over 16 amino acids. The chain's CDR3 is CASSLWGETLTGELFF. Here the CDR3 DNA reads TGTGCCAGCAGTTTATGGGGGGAGACTCTCACCGGGGAGCTGTTTTTT.